Detailed here is one T cell receptor (beta chain). These data originate in a study of control samples from healthy donors and cancer patients. Only in-frame clones appear in the TCRdb table, and some are missing; sequencing was by immunoSEQ multiplex PCR. There are 150,000 to 200,000 clones in the sample; about 90% occur only once, and roughly 1.3% lies in the top ten. Material: blood. The sequence was collected from a woman aged 45-65 years in good health.

The CDR3 loop is CASSLPSNGYTF. CDR3 nucleotide sequence: TGTGCCAGCAGCCTACCGTCGAACGGCTACACCTTC. V and J are TRBV6-2 or TRBV6-3 and TRBJ1-2; D unresolved. Germline V gene sequence: CDR1 MNHEY, CDR2 SVGEGT. V gave up 6 bases and J gave up 8 bases, with 13 bases separating them. This CDR3 comprises 12 residues.